This record covers a single TCR beta chain. The target antigen is unknown. The data derive from a study of STAT3 mutations in large granular lymphocyte leukemia. General observations from the study: At least one immunodominant TCR beta clonotype appeared in every T-cell large granular lymphocyte leukemia patient. In several patients, dominant TCR clone burden exceeded STAT3 mutant burden. All newly emerging clones after therapy were STAT3 wild type.

The V gene's germline CDR1 is MNHEY and CDR2 SVGAGI. The germline V and J ends were trimmed by 5 bases and 2 bases, with 12 bases remaining between them. CDR3 length equals 14 residues. Here immunoSEQ multiplex PCR was the method, and the copy in TCRdb shows in-frame clones only, minus some. The table records fewer than 9,500 clones, under 85% of them present only once. The receptor was derived from a woman aged 40 to 49 with T-cell large granular lymphocyte leukemia. Some clones in this sample may be carry-over from other donors' samples. Input material: peripheral blood mononuclear cells. This chain joins TRBV6-5 and TRBJ2-5, with D possibly matching TRBD2 (5 bases). The CDR3 spells CASSPGRGQETQYF. CDR3 in DNA: TGTGCCAGCAGTCCTGGACGGGGTCAAGAGACCCAGTACTTC.